This T cell receptor (beta chain) was captured in a study of monozygotic twins with inflammatory bowel disease. Germline CDR1 SGHTA, CDR2 FQGNSA. The CDR3 covers 15 residues. cDNA for TCRalpha and TCRbeta was amplified by nested PCRs of about 17 then about 10 cycles. TCRdb derives one entry per CDR3 protein from the 5' RACE reads, leaving out DNA. The sample holds about 380,000 distinct CDR3 sequences. This rearrangement joins TRBV7-2 to TRBJ2-7; TCRdb's D gene call, TRBD1, goes unchecked for lack of DNA. The TCR comes from a human donor with ulcerative colitis or Crohn's disease, or a healthy co-twin of an affected twin (not recorded which). Sequenced material: blood. CDR3 in amino acids: CASSFSWDGSYEQYF.